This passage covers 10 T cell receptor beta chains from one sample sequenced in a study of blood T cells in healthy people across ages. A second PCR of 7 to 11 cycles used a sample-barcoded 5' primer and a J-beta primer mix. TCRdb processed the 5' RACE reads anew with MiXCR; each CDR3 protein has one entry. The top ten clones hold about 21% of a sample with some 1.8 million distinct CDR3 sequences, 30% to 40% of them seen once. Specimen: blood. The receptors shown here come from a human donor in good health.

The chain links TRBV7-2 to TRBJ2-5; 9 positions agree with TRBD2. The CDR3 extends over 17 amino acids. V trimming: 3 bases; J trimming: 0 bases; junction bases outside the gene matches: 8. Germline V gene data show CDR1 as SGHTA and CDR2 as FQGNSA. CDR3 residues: CASSLGLLAGDQETQYF. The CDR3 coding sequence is TGTGCCAGCAGCTTGGGCTTACTAGCGGGTGACCAAGAGACCCAGTACTTC.

The CDR3, as DNA: TGTGCCAGCAGAAACGCAGGGGGCTTTTATGGCTACACCTTC. Translation gives CASRNAGGFYGYTF. The genes are TRBV12-3 or TRBV12-4 and TRBJ1-2; 8 positions match TRBD1. Trimming removed 6 bases from V and 5 bases from J; junction bases left unmatched: 8. CDR3 length: 14 amino acids.

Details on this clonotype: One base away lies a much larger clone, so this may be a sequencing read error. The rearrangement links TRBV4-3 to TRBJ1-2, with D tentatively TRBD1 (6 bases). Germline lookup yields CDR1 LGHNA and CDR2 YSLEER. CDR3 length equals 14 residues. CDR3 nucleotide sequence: TGCGCCAGCAGCCAAGTGACAGGCGCCTATGGCCACACCTTC. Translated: CASSQVTGAYGHTF.

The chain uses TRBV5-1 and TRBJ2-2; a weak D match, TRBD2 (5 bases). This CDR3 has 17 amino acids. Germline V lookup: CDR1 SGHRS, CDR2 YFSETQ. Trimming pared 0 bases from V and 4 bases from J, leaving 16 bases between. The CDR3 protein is CASSLVPLAGFTGELFF. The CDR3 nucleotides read TGCGCCAGCAGCTTGGTCCCCCTAGCCGGATTCACCGGGGAGCTGTTTTTT.

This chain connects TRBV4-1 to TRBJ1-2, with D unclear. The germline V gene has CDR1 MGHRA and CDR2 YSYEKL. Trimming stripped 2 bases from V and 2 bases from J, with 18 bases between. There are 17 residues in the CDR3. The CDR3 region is CASSQPYSDKNNYGYTF. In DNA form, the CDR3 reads TGCGCCAGCAGCCAACCGTACTCCGACAAGAACAACTATGGCTACACCTTC.

Here the CDR3 DNA reads TGCGCCAGCAGTTTATCCCCTGCCGCGAACACTGAAGCTTTCTTT. This encodes CASSLSPAANTEAFF. V gene TRBV5-1 combines with J gene TRBJ1-1; no definite D call. The germline V and J ends were trimmed by 5 bases and 1 base, with 15 bases remaining between them. The CDR3 has 15 amino acids. Germline V gene data show CDR1 as SGHRS and CDR2 as YFSETQ. Using reference TRBV5-1 and TRBJ1-1 for the parts outside the CDR3, the full variable domain is KAGVTQTPRYLIKTRGQQVTLSCSPISGHRSVSWYQQTPGQGLQFLFEYFSETQRNKGNFPGRFSGRQFSNSRSEMNVSTLELGDSALYLCASSLSPAANTEAFFGQGTRLTVV.

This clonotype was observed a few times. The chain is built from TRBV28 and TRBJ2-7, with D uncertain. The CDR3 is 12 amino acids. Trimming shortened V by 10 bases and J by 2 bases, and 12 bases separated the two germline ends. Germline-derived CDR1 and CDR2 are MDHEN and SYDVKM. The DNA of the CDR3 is TGTGCCACCCTGACTGTTACCTACGAGCAGTACTTC. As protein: CATLTVTYEQYF.

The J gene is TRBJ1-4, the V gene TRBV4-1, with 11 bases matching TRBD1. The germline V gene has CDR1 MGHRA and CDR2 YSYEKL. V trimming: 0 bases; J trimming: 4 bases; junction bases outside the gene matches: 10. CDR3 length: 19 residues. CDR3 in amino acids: CASSQDLGQGAAGNEKLFF. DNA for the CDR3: TGCGCCAGCAGCCAAGATTTAGGACAGGGGGCGGCGGGTAATGAAAAACTGTTTTTT.

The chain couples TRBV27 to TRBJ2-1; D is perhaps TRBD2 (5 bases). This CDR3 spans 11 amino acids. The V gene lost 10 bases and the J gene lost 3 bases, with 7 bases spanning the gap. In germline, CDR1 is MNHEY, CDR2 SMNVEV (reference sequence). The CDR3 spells CATRDYNEQFF. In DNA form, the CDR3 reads TGTGCCACTCGGGACTACAATGAGCAGTTCTTC.

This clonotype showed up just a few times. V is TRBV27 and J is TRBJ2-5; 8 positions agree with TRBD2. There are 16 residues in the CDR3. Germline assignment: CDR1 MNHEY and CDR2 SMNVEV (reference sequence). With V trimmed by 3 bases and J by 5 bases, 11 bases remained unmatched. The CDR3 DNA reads TGTGCCAGCAGTTTGCTACCGGGACTAGGGGCGGAGACCCAGTACTTC. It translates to CASSLLPGLGAETQYF.